This T cell receptor (beta chain) was identified in a study of shared clonotypes between healthy human individuals. Using immunoSEQ multiplex PCR, the repertoire was profiled, and TCRdb retains in-frame clones only, with some absent. Of about 2.4 million clones in the sample, 93% were seen once. This clone was observed once. The receptor was isolated from a man aged 18 to 30 in good health. Some clones in this sample may be carry-over from other donors' samples. Sequenced sample: naive CD4+ T cells from PBMCs. The sample's subset: CD45RA+ positively selected.

The CDR3 nucleotides read TGTGCCACCACCGAGTTAGGGCACACTGAAGCTTTCTTT. It is translated as CATTELGHTEAFF. This rearrangement joins TRBV6-1 to TRBJ1-1; no reliable D call. The germline gives CDR1 MNHNS, CDR2 SASEGT. The ends were cut back, 10 bases at V and 3 bases at J, with 15 bases in the middle. CDR3 length equals 13 residues.